Below are 11 T cell receptor beta chains sequenced from a single sample in a study of identical twins. TCRdb itself ran the 5' RACE reads through MiXCR, one entry per CDR3 protein. The sample consists of about 210,000 distinct CDR3 sequences, around 10% of them appearing once. Sequenced input: memory (CD45RO+) T cells sorted from blood. The source is a woman younger than 30 in good health.

The gene calls are TRBV20-1 and TRBJ2-7; D gene ambiguous. Germline V lookup: CDR1 DFQATT, CDR2 SNEGSKA (reference sequence). The germline V and J ends were trimmed by 2 bases and 3 bases, with 17 bases remaining between them. The CDR3 totals 15 residues. This chain's CDR3 is CSARKPGTPFYEQYF. As DNA, the CDR3 is TGCAGTGCTAGAAAGCCCGGAACCCCCTTCTACGAGCAGTACTTC.

This clonotype appeared many times. The V call is TRBV7-6, the J call TRBJ2-3; possible D gene TRBD1, 5 bases. Trimming stripped 1 base from V and 6 bases from J, with 14 bases between. The V gene's germline CDR1 is SGHVS and CDR2 FNYEAQ. The length of the CDR3 is 15 residues. As DNA, the CDR3 is TGTGCCAGCAGCTTAGTTGGGGCCCGGTCCGATACGCAGTATTTT. This gives the protein CASSLVGARSDTQYF.

This chain uses TRBV20-1 with TRBJ2-3, with TRBD2 matching over 10 bases. The trim removed 0 bases at V and 4 bases at J, leaving 1 base unmatched. CDR3 length: 14 amino acids. CDR1 is DFQATT and CDR2 is SNEGSKA in the germline V gene (reference sequence). The CDR3 DNA follows: TGCAGTGCTAGAGATAGCGGGGGGCCAGATACGCAGTATTTT. Translating it yields CSARDSGGPDTQYF.

This clonotype has only a few counts. The chain has TRBV7-9 and TRBJ1-5; D call uncertain. The CDR3 is made up of 15 amino acids. Germline loops: CDR1 SEHNR, CDR2 FQNEAQ (reference sequence). Trimming removed 0 bases from V and 3 bases from J, with 9 bases in between. The CDR3 nucleotides are TGTGCCAGCAGCTTAGCCGGGCAGACCAATCAGCCCCAGCATTTT. Translating it yields CASSLAGQTNQPQHF.

On this clonotype: The junction departs from germline at one end; a sequencing error may be responsible. The gene calls are TRBV7-9 and TRBJ2-1; 7 bases fit TRBD1. The CDR3 is 14 amino acids. CDR1 and CDR2 from the germline V gene are SEHNR and FQNEAQ (reference sequence). Here the CDR3 reads CASNPGQSYNELFF. The CDR3 DNA reads TGTGCCAGCAACCCGGGACAGTCCTACAATGAGCTGTTCTTC.

The rearrangement joins TRBV6-2 or TRBV6-3 to TRBJ2-7, with 8 bases fitting TRBD2. This CDR3 is 14 amino acids long. The germline CDR1 and CDR2 sequences are MNHEY and SVGEGT. J lost 3 bases, V lost 7 bases, and 8 bases had no gene match. CDR3 DNA: TGTGCCAGCACGCAACTAGCGGAGGACTACGAGCAGTACTTC. This sequence encodes CASTQLAEDYEQYF.

This chain uses TRBV7-6 with TRBJ1-1; D is unclear. The CDR3 extends over 16 amino acids. Per the germline V gene, CDR1 is SGHVS and CDR2 is FNYEAQ. The ends were cut back, 2 bases at V and 1 base at J, with 14 bases in the middle. This CDR3 reads CASSLWGGGENTEAFF. The DNA of the CDR3 is TGTGCCAGCAGCTTATGGGGTGGTGGTGAGAACACTGAAGCTTTCTTT.

This clonotype has just a few counts. Relative to the germline gene, one junction end is altered; a read error may explain this. This chain joins TRBV7-7 and TRBJ1-1; D may be TRBD1 (6 bases). Germline CDR1 and CDR2: SSHAT and FNYEAQ (reference sequence). This CDR3 spans 13 amino acids. The CDR3 nucleotides are TGTGCTAGCAGCTTAAACAGGGAGACTGAAGCTTTCTTT. Protein: CASSLNRETEAFF.

This chain connects TRBV12-3 or TRBV12-4 to TRBJ2-1; D gene ambiguous. The CDR3 length is 15 residues. V gave up 2 bases and J gave up 1 base, with 9 bases separating them. CDR3 sequence (DNA): TGTGCCAGCAGTTTAAACCGCCGGTCCTACAATGAGCAGTTCTTC. It specifies CASSLNRRSYNEQFF.

This clonotype was seen a few times. This chain uses TRBV6-4 with TRBJ2-1, with TRBD1 as a possible D gene (6 bases). V lost 8 bases to trimming and J lost 0 bases, with 11 bases between them. The CDR3 spans 14 residues. CDR1 and CDR2 from the germline V gene are MRHNA and SNTAGT. CDR3 amino acids: CASAPGDSYNEQFF. CDR3 coding DNA: TGTGCCAGCGCTCCAGGGGACTCCTACAATGAGCAGTTCTTC.

This clonotype was counted at least ten times. J is TRBJ2-1 and V is TRBV11-2, with 8 bases fitting TRBD2. The CDR3 is 15 amino acids. V lost 5 bases, J lost 0 bases, and 3 bases stayed unmatched. CDR1 and CDR2 from the germline V gene are SGHAT and FQNNGV. The CDR3 reads CASSLSGTSYNEQFF. The CDR3 coding sequence is TGTGCCAGCAGCCTTAGCGGGACCTCCTACAATGAGCAGTTCTTC.